The T cell receptor beta chain described here comes from a study of blood T cell repertoires in COVID-19. Assay: immunoSEQ multiplex PCR; the TCRdb copy retains only in-frame clones and omits some. The top ten clones hold about 3.6% of a sample with roughly 250,000 clones, roughly four fifths of them seen once. This CDR3 has 15 residues. With V trimmed by 1 base and J by 3 bases, 2 bases remained unmatched. In germline, CDR1 is LGHNA, CDR2 YNFKEQ. The TCR comes from a middle-aged woman who had been exposed to COVID-19. The sequencing sample was made of PBMCs or T cells enriched from blood (not recorded which). The J gene is TRBJ2-3, the V gene TRBV4-2; 9 bases align to TRBD2. Written as DNA, the CDR3 is TGTGCCAGCAGCCAAGGGCGGGGGGGGACAGATACGCAGTATTTT. Translated, it gives CASSQGRGGTDTQYF.